Here is one T cell receptor (beta chain) with its context. The antigen is not known. These data belong to a study of monozygotic twins with inflammatory bowel disease. Study outcomes and limitations: Support was absent for any single strong signal or clonotype linked to IBD.

The total RNA came straight from whole blood, and T cells were not sorted beforehand. Eight separate reactions for every sample produced the cDNA. Through template switching, UMIs that included a 6-nucleotide sample barcode were added. Reanalyzing the 5' RACE reads, TCRdb keeps one entry per CDR3 protein, without DNA. The listing records about 380,000 distinct CDR3 sequences. Material: blood. This receptor was taken from a human donor with ulcerative colitis or Crohn's disease, or a healthy co-twin of an affected twin (not recorded which).

The CDR3 region is CAWKASYEQYF. The chain links TRBV30 to TRBJ2-7. Germline loops: CDR1 GTSNPN, CDR2 SVGIG (reference sequence). The CDR3 is 11 residues long.